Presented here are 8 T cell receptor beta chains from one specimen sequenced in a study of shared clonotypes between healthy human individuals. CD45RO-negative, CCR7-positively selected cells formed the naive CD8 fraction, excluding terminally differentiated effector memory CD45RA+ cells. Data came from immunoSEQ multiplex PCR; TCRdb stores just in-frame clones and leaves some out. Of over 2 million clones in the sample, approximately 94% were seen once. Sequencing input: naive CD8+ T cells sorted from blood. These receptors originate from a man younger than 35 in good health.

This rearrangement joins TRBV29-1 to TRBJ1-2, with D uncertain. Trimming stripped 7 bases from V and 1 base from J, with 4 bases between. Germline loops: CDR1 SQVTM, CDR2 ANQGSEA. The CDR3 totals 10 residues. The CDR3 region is CSADNYGYTF. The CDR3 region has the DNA TGCAGCGCCGATAACTATGGCTACACCTTC.

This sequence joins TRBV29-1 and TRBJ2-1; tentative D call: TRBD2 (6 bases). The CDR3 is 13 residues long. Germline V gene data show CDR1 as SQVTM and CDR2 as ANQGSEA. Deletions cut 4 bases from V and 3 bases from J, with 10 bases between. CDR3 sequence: CSVVTGVYNEQFF. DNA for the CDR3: TGCAGCGTTGTAACGGGGGTCTACAATGAGCAGTTCTTC.

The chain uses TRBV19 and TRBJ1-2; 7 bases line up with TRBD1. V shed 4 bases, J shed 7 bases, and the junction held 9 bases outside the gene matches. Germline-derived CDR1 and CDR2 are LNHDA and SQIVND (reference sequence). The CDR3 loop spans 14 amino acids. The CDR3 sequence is CASSTLPGGSGYTF. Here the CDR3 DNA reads TGTGCCAGTAGTACCCTTCCAGGGGGTTCTGGCTACACCTTC.

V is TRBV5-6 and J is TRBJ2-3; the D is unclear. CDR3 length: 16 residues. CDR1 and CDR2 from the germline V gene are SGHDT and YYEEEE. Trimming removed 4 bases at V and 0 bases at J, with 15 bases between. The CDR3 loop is CASSPGADSSTDTQYF. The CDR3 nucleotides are TGTGCCAGCAGCCCAGGTGCTGACTCCAGCACAGATACGCAGTATTTT.

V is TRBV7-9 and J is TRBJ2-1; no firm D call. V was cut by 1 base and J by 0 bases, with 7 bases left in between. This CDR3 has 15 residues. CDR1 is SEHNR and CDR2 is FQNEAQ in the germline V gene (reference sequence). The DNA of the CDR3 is TGTGCCAGCAGCTTAGAAGAAAGCTCCTACAATGAGCAGTTCTTC. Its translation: CASSLEESSYNEQFF.

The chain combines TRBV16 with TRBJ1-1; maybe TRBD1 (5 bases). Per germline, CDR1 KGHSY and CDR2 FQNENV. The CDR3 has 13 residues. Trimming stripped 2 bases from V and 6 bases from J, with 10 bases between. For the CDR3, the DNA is TGTGCCAGCAGCCAACATATGGGGGCTGAAGCTTTCTTT. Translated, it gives CASSQHMGAEAFF.

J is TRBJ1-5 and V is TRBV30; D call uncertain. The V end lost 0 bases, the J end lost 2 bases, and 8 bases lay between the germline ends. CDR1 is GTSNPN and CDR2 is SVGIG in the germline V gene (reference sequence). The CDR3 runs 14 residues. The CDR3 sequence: CAWSVGFGNQPQHF. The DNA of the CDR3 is TGTGCCTGGAGTGTAGGGTTCGGCAATCAGCCCCAGCATTTT.

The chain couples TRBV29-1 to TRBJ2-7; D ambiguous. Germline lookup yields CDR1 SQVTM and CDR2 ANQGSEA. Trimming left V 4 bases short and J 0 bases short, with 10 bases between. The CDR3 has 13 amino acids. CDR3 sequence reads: CSVVSTLSYEQYF. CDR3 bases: TGCAGCGTTGTTTCCACCCTCTCCTACGAGCAGTACTTC.